This T cell receptor (beta chain) was observed in a study of blood T cell repertoires in COVID-19. The overall study: The origin of the acute and convalescent COVID-19 samples was the United States, Italy and Spain. Nucleic acid was either cDNA or gDNA, and it came from T cells, B-cell-depleted T cells, or PBMCs.

Germline assignment: CDR1 SGHDT and CDR2 YYEEEE. The CDR3 extends over 17 amino acids. The germline V and J ends were trimmed by 8 bases and 4 bases, with 28 bases remaining between them. The cohort comprised adults aged roughly 18 to 95 years residing in about two dozen US areas. Authors' analysis steps: Amplification with reference gene primers provided the estimates of nucleated cell counts. Using immunoSEQ multiplex PCR, the repertoire was profiled, and TCRdb retains in-frame clones only, with some absent. V and J calls and clone size are given by that table; D and trimming were obtained from the DNA. The sample carries about 480,000 clones, roughly 90% recorded once.

This receptor was taken from a woman aged 40 to 49 who had recovered from COVID-19. Sequencing was performed on PBMCs or T cells enriched from blood (not recorded which). J is TRBJ2-7 and V is TRBV5-6, with a tentative D call TRBD2 (5 bases). This chain's CDR3 is CARSRGSVALTPYEQYF. In nucleotides, the CDR3 is TGTGCCAGATCTCGTGGTAGTGTAGCGCTTACTCCTTACGAGCAGTACTTC.